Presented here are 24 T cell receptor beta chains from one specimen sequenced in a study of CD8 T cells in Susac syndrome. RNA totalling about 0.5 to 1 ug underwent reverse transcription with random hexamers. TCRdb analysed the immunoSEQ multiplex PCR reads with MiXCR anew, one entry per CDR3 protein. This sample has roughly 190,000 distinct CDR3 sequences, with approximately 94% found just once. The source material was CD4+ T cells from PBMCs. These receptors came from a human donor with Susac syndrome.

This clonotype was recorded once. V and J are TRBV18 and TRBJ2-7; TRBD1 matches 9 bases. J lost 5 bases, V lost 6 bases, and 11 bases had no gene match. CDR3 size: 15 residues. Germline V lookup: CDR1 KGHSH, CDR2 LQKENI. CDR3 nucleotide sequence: TGTGCCAGCTCTCTATTGGGACAGGGAGGCGACGAGCAGTACTTC. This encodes CASSLLGQGGDEQYF.

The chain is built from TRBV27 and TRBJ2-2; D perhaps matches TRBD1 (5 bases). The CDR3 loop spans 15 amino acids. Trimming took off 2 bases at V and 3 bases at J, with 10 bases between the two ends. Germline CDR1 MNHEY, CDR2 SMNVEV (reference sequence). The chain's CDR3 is CASSLRGSDTGELFF. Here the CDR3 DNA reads TGTGCCAGCAGTTTAAGGGGCAGCGACACCGGGGAGCTGTTTTTT.

This CDR3 is CASRARGGYTF. CDR3 nucleotide sequence: TGTGCCAGCAGAGCGAGAGGGGGCTACACCTTC. The genes are TRBV6-5 and TRBJ1-2; the D is unclear. The length of the CDR3 is 11 residues. Germline loops: CDR1 MNHEY, CDR2 SVGAGI. The V gene lost 6 bases and the J gene lost 8 bases, with 10 bases spanning the gap.

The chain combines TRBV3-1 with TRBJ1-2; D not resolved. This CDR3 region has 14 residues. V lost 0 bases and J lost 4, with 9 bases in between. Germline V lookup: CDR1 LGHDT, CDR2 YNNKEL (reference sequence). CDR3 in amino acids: CASSQDSTFYGYTF. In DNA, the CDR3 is TGTGCCAGCAGCCAAGACAGCACCTTCTATGGCTACACCTTC. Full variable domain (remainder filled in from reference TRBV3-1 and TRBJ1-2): DTAVSQTPKYLVTQMGNDKSIKCEQNLGHDTMYWYKQDSKKFLKIMFSYNNKELIINETVPNRFSPKSPDKAHLNLHINSLELGDSAVYFCASSQDSTFYGYTFGSGTRLTVV.

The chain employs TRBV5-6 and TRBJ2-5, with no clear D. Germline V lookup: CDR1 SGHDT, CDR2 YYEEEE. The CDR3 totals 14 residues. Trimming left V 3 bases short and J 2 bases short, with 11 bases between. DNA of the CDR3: TGTGCCAGCAGCTGGTCAAGTACTCAAGAGACCCAGTACTTC. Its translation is CASSWSSTQETQYF.

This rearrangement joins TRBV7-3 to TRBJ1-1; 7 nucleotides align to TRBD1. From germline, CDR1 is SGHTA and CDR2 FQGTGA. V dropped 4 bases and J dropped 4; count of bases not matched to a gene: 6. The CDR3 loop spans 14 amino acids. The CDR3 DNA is TGTGCCAGCAGCTCTACAGGGGCCGGCACTGAAGCTTTCTTT. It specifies CASSSTGAGTEAFF.

This CDR3 reads CASSRIDSTGELFF. The CDR3 region has the DNA TGTGCCAGTAGTAGGATAGACTCCACCGGGGAGCTGTTTTTT. The chain combines TRBV19 with TRBJ2-2, with D unresolved. This CDR3 is 14 amino acids long. V lost 4 bases and J lost 4, with 10 bases in between. Looked up from germline, CDR1 is LNHDA and CDR2 is SQIVND (reference sequence).

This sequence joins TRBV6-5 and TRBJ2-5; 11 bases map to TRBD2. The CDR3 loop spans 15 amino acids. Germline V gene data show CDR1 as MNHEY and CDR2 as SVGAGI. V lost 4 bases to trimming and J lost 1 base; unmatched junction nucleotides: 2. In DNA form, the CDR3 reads TGTGCCAGCAGTTCTAGCGGGGGGTCCCAAGAGACCCAGTACTTC. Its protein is CASSSSGGSQETQYF.

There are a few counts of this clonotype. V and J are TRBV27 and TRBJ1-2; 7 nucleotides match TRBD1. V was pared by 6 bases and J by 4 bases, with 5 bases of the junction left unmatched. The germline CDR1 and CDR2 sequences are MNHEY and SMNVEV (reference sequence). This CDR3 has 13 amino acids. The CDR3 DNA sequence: TGTGCCAGCAGCAAGACAGGGTCCTATGGCTACACCTTC. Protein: CASSKTGSYGYTF.

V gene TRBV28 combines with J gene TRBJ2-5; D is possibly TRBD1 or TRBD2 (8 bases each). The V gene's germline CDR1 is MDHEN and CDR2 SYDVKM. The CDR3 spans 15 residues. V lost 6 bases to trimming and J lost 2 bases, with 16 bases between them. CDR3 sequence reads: CASSSGGGGQETQYF. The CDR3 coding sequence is TGTGCCAGCAGCTCAGGGGGCGGGGGGCAAGAGACCCAGTACTTC.

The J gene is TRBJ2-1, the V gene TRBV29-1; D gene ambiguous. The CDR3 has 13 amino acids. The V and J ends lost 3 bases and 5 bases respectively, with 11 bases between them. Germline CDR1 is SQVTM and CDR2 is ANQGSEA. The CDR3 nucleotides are TGCAGCGTTGATAAGGCAGGCGACAATGAGCAGTTCTTC. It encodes CSVDKAGDNEQFF.

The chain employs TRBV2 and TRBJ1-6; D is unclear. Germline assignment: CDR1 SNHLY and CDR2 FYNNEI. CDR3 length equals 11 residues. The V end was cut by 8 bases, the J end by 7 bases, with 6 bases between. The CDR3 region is CASGENSPLHF. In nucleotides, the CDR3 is TGTGCCAGCGGGGAGAATTCACCCCTCCACTTT.

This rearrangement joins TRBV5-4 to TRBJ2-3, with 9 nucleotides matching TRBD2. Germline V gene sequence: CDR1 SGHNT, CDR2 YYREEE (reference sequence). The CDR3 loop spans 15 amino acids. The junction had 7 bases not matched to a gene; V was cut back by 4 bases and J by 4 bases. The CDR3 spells CASSRGGARPDTQYF. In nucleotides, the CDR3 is TGTGCCAGCAGCCGCGGGGGGGCCAGGCCAGATACGCAGTATTTT.

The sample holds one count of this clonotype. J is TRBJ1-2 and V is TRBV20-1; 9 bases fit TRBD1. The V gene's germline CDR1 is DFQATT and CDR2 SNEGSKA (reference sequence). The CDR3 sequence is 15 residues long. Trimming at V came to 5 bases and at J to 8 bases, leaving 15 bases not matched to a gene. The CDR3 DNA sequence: TGCAGTGCTTTCCGGGACAGGGAGTATTTAGAAGGCTACACCTTC. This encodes CSAFRDREYLEGYTF.

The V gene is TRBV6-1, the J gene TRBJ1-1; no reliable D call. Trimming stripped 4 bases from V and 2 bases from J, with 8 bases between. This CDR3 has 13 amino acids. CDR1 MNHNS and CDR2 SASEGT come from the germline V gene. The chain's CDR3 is CASSGEANTEAFF. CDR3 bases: TGTGCCAGCAGTGGGGAGGCCAACACTGAAGCTTTCTTT.

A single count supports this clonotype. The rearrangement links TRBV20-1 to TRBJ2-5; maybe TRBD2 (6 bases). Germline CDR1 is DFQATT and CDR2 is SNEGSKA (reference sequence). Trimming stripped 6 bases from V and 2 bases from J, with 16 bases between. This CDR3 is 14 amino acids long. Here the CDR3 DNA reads TGCAGTGCCCCCCTAGGAGGAGGGCAAGAGACCCAGTACTTC. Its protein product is CSAPLGGGQETQYF.

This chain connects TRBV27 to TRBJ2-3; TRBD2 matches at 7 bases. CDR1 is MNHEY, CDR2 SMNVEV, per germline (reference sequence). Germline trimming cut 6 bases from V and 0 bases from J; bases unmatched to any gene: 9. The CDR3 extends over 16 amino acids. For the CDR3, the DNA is TGTGCCAGCAGCCACTATTGGGGGGGGAGCACAGATACGCAGTATTTT. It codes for CASSHYWGGSTDTQYF.

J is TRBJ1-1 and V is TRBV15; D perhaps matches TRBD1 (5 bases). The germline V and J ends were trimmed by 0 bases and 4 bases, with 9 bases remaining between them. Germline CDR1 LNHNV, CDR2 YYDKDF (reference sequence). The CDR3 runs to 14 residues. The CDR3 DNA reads TGTGCCACCAGCAGAGATTTCGGGGGCACTGAAGCTTTCTTT. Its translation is CATSRDFGGTEAFF.

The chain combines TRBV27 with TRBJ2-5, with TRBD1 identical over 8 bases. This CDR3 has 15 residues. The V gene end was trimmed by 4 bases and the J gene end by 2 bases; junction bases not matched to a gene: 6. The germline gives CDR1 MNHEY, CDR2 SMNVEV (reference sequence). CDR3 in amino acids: CASSSYRQGQETQYF. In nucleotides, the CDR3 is TGTGCCAGCAGTTCCTACCGACAGGGGCAAGAGACCCAGTACTTC.

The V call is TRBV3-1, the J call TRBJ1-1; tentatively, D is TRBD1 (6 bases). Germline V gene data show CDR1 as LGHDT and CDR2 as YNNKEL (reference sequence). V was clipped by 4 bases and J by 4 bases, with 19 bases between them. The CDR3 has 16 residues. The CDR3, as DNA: TGTGCCAGCAGCCCCCACCCCGGACAGATGGGCACTGAAGCTTTCTTT. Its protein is CASSPHPGQMGTEAFF.

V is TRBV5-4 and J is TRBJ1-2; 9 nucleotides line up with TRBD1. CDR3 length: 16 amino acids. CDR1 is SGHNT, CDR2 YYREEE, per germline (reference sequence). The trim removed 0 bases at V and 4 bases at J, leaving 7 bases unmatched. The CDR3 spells CASSLESGTGPYGYTF. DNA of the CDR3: TGTGCCAGCAGCTTGGAGTCAGGGACAGGGCCCTATGGCTACACCTTC.

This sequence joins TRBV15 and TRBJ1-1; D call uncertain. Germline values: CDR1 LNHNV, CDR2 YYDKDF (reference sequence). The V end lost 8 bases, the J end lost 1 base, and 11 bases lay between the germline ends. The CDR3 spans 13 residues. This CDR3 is CATRRRENTEAFF. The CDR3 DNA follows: TGTGCCACCCGACGGCGGGAGAACACTGAAGCTTTCTTT.

The CDR3 reads CASIDRGVGETQYF. DNA of the CDR3: TGTGCCAGCATCGACAGGGGAGTCGGAGAGACCCAGTACTTC. The rearrangement links TRBV6-5 to TRBJ2-5; TRBD1 matches at 8 bases. Germline V gene sequence: CDR1 MNHEY, CDR2 SVGAGI. The CDR3 is 14 residues long. V lost 7 bases to trimming and J lost 4 bases; unmatched junction nucleotides: 8.

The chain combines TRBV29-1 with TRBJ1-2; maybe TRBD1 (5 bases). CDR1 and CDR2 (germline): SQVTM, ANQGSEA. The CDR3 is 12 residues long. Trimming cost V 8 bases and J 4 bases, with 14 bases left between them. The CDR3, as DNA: TGCAGCTTCGGGGGAGGCCCCTATGGCTACACCTTC. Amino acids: CSFGGGPYGYTF.